This T cell receptor (beta chain) was sequenced for a study of tumor-infiltrating lymphocytes in primary liver carcinoma. Starting material for RNA and DNA co-extraction consisted of roughly 20-34 mg of unsorted bulk tissue. CDR3 length: 12 residues. Germline loops: CDR1 MNHEY, CDR2 SVGAGI. As to this clonotype: Being one base from a much bigger clone, this may be a read error.

From 400 to 500 ng total RNA, TCR beta cDNA was generated with a primer in the constant region. Each TCR beta library was derived from three nested multiplex PCR rounds that employed slightly modified ARM-PCR. Two initial PCR rounds of 10 to 11 cycles each paired TRBV1-TRBV30 forward primers with a C-beta reverse primer. Via MiXCR, TCRdb re-called the multiplex PCR reads, giving one row per CDR3 protein. The table has approximately 110,000 distinct CDR3 sequences, roughly three fifths seen once. This TCR derives from a woman aged 60-75 years with primary liver carcinoma and hepatitis B virus infection. The material sequenced was liver tumor tissue from sampling region 3. Stated subset: tumor region T3, left-lateral pole. The chain uses TRBV6-5 and TRBJ1-4; tentatively, D is TRBD1 (6 bases). CDR3 DNA sequence: TGTGCCAGCAGGCGGACAGATGAAGAACTGTTTTTT. Translation gives CASRRTDEELFF.